The 22 T cell receptor beta chains below come from one sample, sequenced in a study of blood T cell repertoires in COVID-19. Some clones are missing from TCRdb's copy, which holds only in-frame ones; the method was immunoSEQ multiplex PCR. Here the sample spans around 260,000 clones, about 81% being singletons. Sequencing was done on a sample of PBMCs or T cells enriched from blood (not recorded which). The receptors originated from a man aged 25-40 years with acute COVID-19.

This clone appeared a few times. The chain carries TRBV29-1 and TRBJ2-2, with TRBD1 matching 9 bases. Germline lookup yields CDR1 SQVTM and CDR2 ANQGSEA. CDR3 size: 14 residues. J was trimmed by 3 bases and V by 7 bases; bases with no gene match: 6. CDR3 sequence: CSGGRDRDTGELFF. The CDR3 region has the DNA TGCAGCGGAGGACGGGACAGGGACACCGGGGAGCTGTTTTTT.

The rearrangement joins TRBV7-2 to TRBJ2-2; 14 nucleotides align to TRBD2. The trim removed 4 bases at V and 7 bases at J, leaving 5 bases unmatched. This CDR3 contains 16 residues. Looked up from germline, CDR1 is SGHTA and CDR2 is FQGNSA. DNA of the CDR3: TGTGCCAGCAGCTCGGGACTAGCGGGAGTTTTCGGGGAGCTGTTTTTT. Translating gives CASSSGLAGVFGELFF.

V and J are TRBV19 and TRBJ2-5; 10 bases match TRBD2. Trimming at V came to 5 bases and at J to 2 bases, leaving 5 bases not matched to a gene. The CDR3 is made up of 15 amino acids. In germline, CDR1 is LNHDA, CDR2 SQIVND (reference sequence). CDR3 coding DNA: TGTGCCAGTAGTGTTACTAGCGGGGCACAAGAGACCCAGTACTTC. Translated: CASSVTSGAQETQYF.

The chain couples TRBV19 to TRBJ2-1, with TRBD1 matching over 12 bases. The J segment lost 4 bases and the V segment lost 8 bases, leaving 9 bases of the junction unmatched. Germline V lookup: CDR1 LNHDA, CDR2 SQIVND (reference sequence). This CDR3 is built from 16 residues. The CDR3 nucleotides are TGTGCCAGTGACGCCGGGACAGGGGGCCTATACAATGAGCAGTTCTTC. Protein: CASDAGTGGLYNEQFF.

The chain joins TRBV7-2 to TRBJ1-2; a possible D gene is TRBD1 (5 bases). V was shortened by 6 bases and J by 6 bases, with 17 bases between the two germline ends. The CDR3 covers 14 residues. Looked up from germline, CDR1 is SGHTA and CDR2 is FQGNSA. In DNA, the CDR3 is TGTGCCAGCAGTTCCGGCGGGGGTCGTGATGGCTACACCTTC. As protein: CASSSGGGRDGYTF. The whole variable domain, filled in from reference TRBV7-2 and TRBJ1-2, reads GAGVSQSPSNKVTEKGKDVELRCDPISGHTALYWYRQSLGQGLEFLIYFQGNSAPDKSGLPSDRFSAERTGGSVSTLTIQRTQQEDSAVYLCASSSGGGRDGYTFGSGTRLTVV.

This chain joins TRBV3-1 (or the pseudogene TRBV3-2) and TRBJ2-7; unclear D gene. The CDR3 runs to 13 residues. V was trimmed by 0 bases and J by 6 bases, leaving 9 bases between them. Germline CDR1 reads LGHDT; CDR2 reads YNNKEL (reference sequence). CDR3 sequence reads: CASSQDGRSEQYV. In nucleotides, the CDR3 is TGTGCCAGCAGCCAAGACGGTAGGAGCGAGCAGTACGTC.

This clone appeared a few times. This rearrangement joins TRBV4-1 to TRBJ2-5; 10 bases are shared with TRBD2. Germline-derived CDR1 and CDR2 are MGHRA and YSYEKL. CDR3 length: 16 residues. J was trimmed by 5 bases and V by 1 base; bases with no gene match: 7. The CDR3 bases are TGCGCCAGCAGCCAAGCGCTAGCGGGAGCGGGTGAGACCCAGTACTTC. Protein: CASSQALAGAGETQYF.

This clone occurred once. This chain connects TRBV5-5 to TRBJ1-5, with D perhaps TRBD1 (5 bases). Germline V gene sequence: CDR1 SGHKS, CDR2 YYEKEE (reference sequence). V was shortened by 2 bases and J by 7 bases, with 16 bases between the two germline ends. This CDR3 region has 15 residues. CDR3: CASSLRQGGDQPQHF. The CDR3, as DNA: TGTGCCAGCAGCTTACGTCAGGGCGGCGACCAGCCCCAGCATTTT. Full variable domain (outside the CDR3, taken from reference TRBV5-5 and TRBJ1-5): DAGVTQSPTHLIKTRGQQVTLRCSPISGHKSVSWYQQVLGQGPQFIFQYYEKEERGRGNFPDRFSARQFPNYSSELNVNALLLGDSALYLCASSLRQGGDQPQHFGDGTRLSIL.

Regarding this clone: Germline is not matched at one junction end, which may reflect a read error. The chain carries TRBV5-1 and TRBJ2-2; TRBD1 matches at 10 bases. The CDR3 extends over 19 amino acids. CDR1 and CDR2 from the germline V gene are SGHRS and YFSETQ. CDR3 residues: CASSSGQGFEARRPGELFF. The DNA of the CDR3 is TGTGCCAGCAGCTCGGGACAGGGGTTTGAGGCGCGACGTCCGGGGGAGCTGTTTTTT. Full variable domain (missing parts from reference TRBV5-1 and TRBJ2-2): KAGVTQTPRYLIKTRGQQVTLSCSPISGHRSVSWYQQTPGQGLQFLFEYFSETQRNKGNFPGRFSGRQFSNSRSEMNVSTLELGDSALYLCASSSGQGFEARRPGELFFGEGSRLTVL.

The gene calls are TRBV2 and TRBJ1-5; 8 bases are a match to TRBD1. CDR3 size: 17 residues. V lost 3 bases, J lost 6 bases, and 13 bases stayed unmatched. Germline CDR1 SNHLY, CDR2 FYNNEI. The CDR3 DNA follows: TGTGCCAGCAGTGAGAGTCCCTCGGACAGGGCTTTTCAGCCCCAGCATTTT. Encoded protein: CASSESPSDRAFQPQHF.

This clone came up a few times. The chain has TRBV19 and TRBJ1-2, with D unclear. The CDR3 has 13 residues. V was pared by 4 bases and J by 4 bases, with 10 bases between. Per the germline V gene, CDR1 is LNHDA and CDR2 is SQIVND (reference sequence). CDR3 coding DNA: TGTGCCAGTAGTACTCAGACAAGCTATGGCTACACCTTC. It yields the protein CASSTQTSYGYTF.

The rearrangement joins TRBV20-1 to TRBJ1-2; 12 bases match TRBD1. Germline V lookup: CDR1 DFQATT, CDR2 SNEGSKA (reference sequence). The V gene end was trimmed by 3 bases and the J gene end by 7 bases; junction bases not matched to a gene: 15. This CDR3 spans 17 amino acids. This CDR3 is CSASGTGGVSAPLGYTF. CDR3 DNA: TGCAGTGCTAGTGGGACAGGGGGCGTCAGTGCCCCCCTTGGCTACACCTTC.

V is TRBV6-4 and J is TRBJ1-2; 7 bases line up with TRBD1. CDR3 length equals 16 residues. Trimming cost V 2 bases and J 6 bases; bases outside gene matches: 12. CDR1 MRHNA and CDR2 SNTAGT come from the germline V gene. The CDR3 region has the DNA TGTGCCAGCAGTGACACAGATCGAGGGACAGCAAATGGCTACACCTTC. Translated, it gives CASSDTDRGTANGYTF.

This clone was counted a single time. This sequence joins TRBV28 and TRBJ2-7, with 8 bases lining up with TRBD2. Germline CDR1 reads MDHEN; CDR2 reads SYDVKM. V lost 5 bases to trimming and J lost 2 bases; unmatched junction nucleotides: 5. The CDR3 totals 14 residues. The CDR3 protein is CASSPYGGAYEQYV. The CDR3 DNA follows: TGTGCCAGCAGTCCCTACGGGGGGGCCTACGAGCAGTACGTC.

This clone was picked up one time. The chain recombines TRBV6-5 with TRBJ2-1, with 13 bases fitting TRBD2. The CDR3 has 16 residues. J lost 8 bases, V lost 4 bases, and 8 bases had no gene match. Germline V gives CDR1 MNHEY, CDR2 SVGAGI. Here the CDR3 reads CASSSLLAGGSDEQFF. The CDR3, as DNA: TGTGCCAGCAGTTCCCTACTAGCGGGGGGGTCCGATGAGCAGTTCTTC.

The rearrangement joins TRBV6-2 or TRBV6-3 to TRBJ2-5; D may be TRBD2 (6 bases). The germline V gene encodes CDR1 MNHEY and CDR2 SVGEGT. V gave up 1 base and J gave up 2 bases, with 23 bases separating them. The CDR3 length is 19 residues. The CDR3 region has the DNA TGTGCCAGCAGTTACTTATGGCCTAGCGCCTTGATAGTTCAAGAGACCCAGTACTTC. Protein sequence: CASSYLWPSALIVQETQYF.

The genes are TRBV9 and TRBJ2-2, with D possibly matching TRBD1 (6 bases). CDR3 length: 14 residues. Germline V gene lookup returns CDR1 SGDLS and CDR2 YYNGEE. The V gene lost 0 bases and the J gene lost 4 bases, with 7 bases spanning the gap. This CDR3 is CASSVEQGTGELFF. The CDR3 nucleotides are TGTGCCAGCAGCGTAGAACAGGGCACCGGGGAGCTGTTTTTT.

V gene TRBV9 combines with J gene TRBJ1-1; tentatively, D is TRBD1 (6 bases). The V gene's germline CDR1 is SGDLS and CDR2 YYNGEE. V was shortened by 0 bases and J by 1 base, with 10 bases between the two germline ends. The CDR3 extends over 15 amino acids. The CDR3 region is CASSVGSGANTEAFF. The CDR3 bases are TGTGCCAGCAGCGTAGGATCAGGGGCGAACACTGAAGCTTTCTTT. Supplemented by reference TRBV9 and TRBJ1-1, the full variable domain reads DSGVTQTPKHLITATGQRVTLRCSPRSGDLSVYWYQQSLDQGLQFLIQYYNGEERAKGNILERFSAQQFPDLHSELNLSSLELGDSALYFCASSVGSGANTEAFFGQGTRLTVV.

The CDR3 here is CASSLPGLAGNTGELFF. CDR3 DNA: TGTGCCAGCAGCTTACCGGGACTAGCGGGAAACACCGGGGAGCTGTTTTTT. The rearrangement uses TRBV5-4 and TRBJ2-2; 13 bases map to TRBD2. Trimming at V came to 2 bases and at J to 2 bases, leaving 3 bases not matched to a gene. In germline, CDR1 is SGHNT, CDR2 YYREEE (reference sequence). This CDR3 is built from 17 residues.

This chain links TRBV12-5 with TRBJ1-3; 8 bases align to TRBD1. CDR1 and CDR2 from the germline V gene are LGHNT and FRNRAP. The CDR3 has 15 amino acids. Unmatched junction bases numbered 7, after V lost 4 bases and J lost 5 bases. The CDR3 DNA reads TGTGCTAGTGGTTCCTCCGGGACAGGACGAAACACCATATATTTT. Its protein is CASGSSGTGRNTIYF.

V is TRBV11-1 and J is TRBJ2-5; the match to TRBD1 covers 9 bases. J was trimmed by 2 bases and V by 4 bases; bases with no gene match: 2. CDR3 length: 14 residues. Germline V gene data show CDR1 as SGHAT and CDR2 as FQDESV (reference sequence). This CDR3 reads CASSSGQGQETQYF. In DNA, the CDR3 is TGTGCCAGCAGCTCCGGACAGGGGCAAGAGACCCAGTACTTC.

This sequence joins TRBV19 and TRBJ1-5; 7 bases agree with TRBD1. The germline V gene has CDR1 LNHDA and CDR2 SQIVND (reference sequence). V gave up 8 bases and J gave up 4 bases; unmatched junction bases: 11. The CDR3 totals 15 residues. In DNA form, the CDR3 reads TGTGCCAGTGGACCTAACAGGGGAGGAAATCAGCCCCAGCATTTT. It yields the protein CASGPNRGGNQPQHF.